The clone carrying this T cell receptor (beta chain) occurred once. The data stem from a study of shared clonotypes between healthy human individuals. Profiling relied on immunoSEQ multiplex PCR, and the TCRdb table lists in-frame clones only, not all of them. The sample carries roughly 2,500,000 clones, over 85% recorded once. Germline values: CDR1 DFQATT, CDR2 SNEGSKA (reference sequence). Trimming took off 4 bases at V and 4 bases at J, with 6 bases between the two ends. This CDR3 comprises 11 residues. Source material: naive CD4+ T cells from PBMCs. Subset of the sample: CD45RA+ positively selected. The chain employs TRBV20-1 and TRBJ2-3; D may be TRBD1 (5 bases). The clonotype was recovered from a man younger than 35 in good health. Some clones in this sample may be carry-over from other donors' samples. The CDR3 spells CSAKGSDTQYF. The CDR3 DNA is TGCAGTGCTAAGGGGTCAGATACGCAGTATTTT.